The clone carrying this TCR beta chain was seen repeatedly, ten times or more. Its target is unknown. This sample was taken from a study of CD8 T cells in ankylosing spondylitis. Broader study findings: Earlier literature documents some of the motif variants in reactive arthritis synovial fluid and blood.

Trimming took 1 base from V and 4 from J; bases not matched to a gene: 11. From germline, CDR1 is DFQATT and CDR2 SNEGSKA (reference sequence). CDR3 length: 17 residues. Researchers built TCR beta libraries using quantitative 5'-RACE with molecular barcodes. MiXCR was run by TCRdb on the 5' RACE reads, yielding one entry per CDR3 protein. This table holds approximately 100,000 distinct CDR3 sequences, roughly 8% found once. V usage is TRBV20-1 and J usage is TRBJ2-3; TRBD2 aligns across 10 bases. The sample consisted of blood, either unsorted or a sorted T cell fraction (not recorded which). The sequence derives from a male donor with ankylosing spondylitis or in good health (not recorded which). The CDR3 DNA is TGCAGTGCTAGAGCCCAGGGAGGGCTAGCGGGGGCAGATACGCAGTATTTT. It encodes CSARAQGGLAGADTQYF.